This T cell receptor (beta chain) was documented in a study of cytomegalovirus exposure and HLA in healthy donors. As to this clone: Its matching antigen is unknown.

It was with 60 Vbeta and 13 Jbeta primers that the PCR ran. Sequencing was performed with immunoSEQ multiplex PCR; in TCRdb, only in-frame clones are kept and a portion is missing. The table has a few hundred thousand clones, 75% to 90% seen once. The V gene's germline CDR1 is SGHRS and CDR2 YFSETQ. Trimming shortened V by 0 bases and J by 0 bases, and 5 bases separated the two germline ends. The CDR3 sequence is 14 residues long. Whole-study results and caveats: Several of the most significant clusters appeared, in a later analysis, to be linked to common viral pathogens.

The sequence derives from a girl aged 2-10 years in good health and CMV-seronegative. The chain has TRBV5-1 and TRBJ2-3; possibly TRBD1 for D (5 bases). Material: PBMCs. In nucleotides, the CDR3 is TGCGCCAGCAGCTTGGGGACAAGCACAGATACGCAGTATTTT. Translated: CASSLGTSTDTQYF.